This T cell receptor beta chain was profiled in a study of T cell responses to AZD1222 COVID-19 vaccine. Assay used: immunoSEQ multiplex PCR; TCRdb lists only in-frame clones, some missing. The sample carries about 190,000 clones, approximately 90% recorded once. The CDR3 is 13 amino acids. Trimming removed 2 bases at V and 5 bases at J, with 9 bases between. Source: peripheral blood, taken on day 0 of AZD1222 vaccination. This sequence originates from an adult in good health. The rearrangement joins TRBV12-3 or TRBV12-4 to TRBJ1-1; D uncertain. In DNA, the CDR3 is TGTGCCAGCAGTTTAATCCTGGGAACTGAAGCTTTCTTT. Protein product: CASSLILGTEAFF.